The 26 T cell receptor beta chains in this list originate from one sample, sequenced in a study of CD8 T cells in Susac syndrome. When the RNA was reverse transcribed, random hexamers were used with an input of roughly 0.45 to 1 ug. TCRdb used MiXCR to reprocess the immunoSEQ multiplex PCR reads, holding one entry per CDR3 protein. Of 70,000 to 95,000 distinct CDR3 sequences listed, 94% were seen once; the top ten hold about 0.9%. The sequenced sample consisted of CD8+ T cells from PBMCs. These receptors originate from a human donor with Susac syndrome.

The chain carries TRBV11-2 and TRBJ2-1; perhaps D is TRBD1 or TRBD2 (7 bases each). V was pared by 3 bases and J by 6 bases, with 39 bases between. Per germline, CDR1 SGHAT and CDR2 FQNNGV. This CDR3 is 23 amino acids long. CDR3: CASSFPEGAHGGLGTPPGNEQFF. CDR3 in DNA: TGTGCCAGCAGCTTCCCAGAGGGGGCCCATGGAGGACTAGGTACTCCCCCGGGCAATGAGCAGTTCTTC.

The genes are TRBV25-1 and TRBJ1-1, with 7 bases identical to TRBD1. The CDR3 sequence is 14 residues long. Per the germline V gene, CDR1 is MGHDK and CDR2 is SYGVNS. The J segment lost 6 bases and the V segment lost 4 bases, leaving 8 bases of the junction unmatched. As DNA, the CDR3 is TGTGCCAGCAGTGGCCCGGGACAGCTCTCTGAAGCTTTCTTT. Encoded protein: CASSGPGQLSEAFF.

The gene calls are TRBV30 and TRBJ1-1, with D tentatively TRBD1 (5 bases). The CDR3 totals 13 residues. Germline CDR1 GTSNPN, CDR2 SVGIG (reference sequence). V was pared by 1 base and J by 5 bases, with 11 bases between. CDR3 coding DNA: TGTGCCTGGAGTGGATCAGGGTTAACTGAAGCTTTCTTT. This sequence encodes CAWSGSGLTEAFF.

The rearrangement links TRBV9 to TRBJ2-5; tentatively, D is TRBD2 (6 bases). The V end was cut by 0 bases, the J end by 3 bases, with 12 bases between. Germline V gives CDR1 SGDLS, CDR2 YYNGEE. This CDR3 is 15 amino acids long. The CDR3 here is CASSVGGRTKETQYF. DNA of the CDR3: TGTGCCAGCAGCGTAGGGGGCCGGACTAAAGAGACCCAGTACTTC.

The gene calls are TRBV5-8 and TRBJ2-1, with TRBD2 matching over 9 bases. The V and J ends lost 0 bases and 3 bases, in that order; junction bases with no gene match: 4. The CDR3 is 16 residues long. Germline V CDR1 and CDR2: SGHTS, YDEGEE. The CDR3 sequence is CASSLDISGSYNEQFF. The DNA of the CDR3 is TGTGCCAGCAGCTTGGATATTAGCGGGAGCTACAATGAGCAGTTCTTC.

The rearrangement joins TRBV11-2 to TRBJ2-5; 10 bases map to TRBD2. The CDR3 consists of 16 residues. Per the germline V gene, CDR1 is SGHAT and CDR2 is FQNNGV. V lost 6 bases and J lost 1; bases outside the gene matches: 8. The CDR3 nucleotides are TGTGCCAGCAGTTCCTATATAGCGGGAGGCCAAGAGACCCAGTACTTC. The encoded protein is CASSSYIAGGQETQYF.

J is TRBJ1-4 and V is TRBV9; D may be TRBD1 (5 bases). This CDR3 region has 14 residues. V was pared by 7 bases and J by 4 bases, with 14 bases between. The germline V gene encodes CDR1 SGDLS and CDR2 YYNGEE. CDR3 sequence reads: CASGPGGDNEKLFF. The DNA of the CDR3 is TGTGCCAGCGGCCCAGGAGGGGATAATGAAAAACTGTTTTTT.

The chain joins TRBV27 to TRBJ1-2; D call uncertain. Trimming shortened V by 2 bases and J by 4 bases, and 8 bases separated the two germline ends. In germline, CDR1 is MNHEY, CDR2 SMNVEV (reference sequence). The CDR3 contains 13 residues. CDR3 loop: CASSLSPGYGYTF. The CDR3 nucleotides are TGTGCCAGCAGTTTAAGCCCTGGCTATGGCTACACCTTC.

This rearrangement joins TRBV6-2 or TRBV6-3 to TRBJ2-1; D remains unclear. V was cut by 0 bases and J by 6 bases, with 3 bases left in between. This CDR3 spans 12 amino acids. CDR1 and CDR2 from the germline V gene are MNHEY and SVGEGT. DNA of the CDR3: TGTGCCAGCAGTTACTCGCGCAATGAGCAGTTCTTC. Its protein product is CASSYSRNEQFF.

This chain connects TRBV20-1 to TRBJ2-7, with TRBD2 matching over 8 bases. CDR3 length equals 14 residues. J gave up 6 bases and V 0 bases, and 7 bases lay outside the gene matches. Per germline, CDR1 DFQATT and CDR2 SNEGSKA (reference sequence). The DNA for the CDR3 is TGCAGTGCTAGAGATCCTCCGGGGGGGCGCGAGCAGTACTTC. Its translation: CSARDPPGGREQYF.

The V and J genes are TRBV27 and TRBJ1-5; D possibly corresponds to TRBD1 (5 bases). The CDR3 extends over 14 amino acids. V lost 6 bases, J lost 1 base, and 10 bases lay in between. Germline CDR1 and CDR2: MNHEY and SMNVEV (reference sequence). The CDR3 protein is CASRVTASNQPQHF. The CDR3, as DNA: TGTGCCAGCAGGGTGACAGCGAGCAATCAGCCCCAGCATTTT.

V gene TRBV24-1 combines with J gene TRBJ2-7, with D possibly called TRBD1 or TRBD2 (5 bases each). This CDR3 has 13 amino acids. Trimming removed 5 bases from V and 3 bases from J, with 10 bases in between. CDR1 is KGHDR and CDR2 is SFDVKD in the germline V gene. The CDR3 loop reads CATSGGTGYEQYF. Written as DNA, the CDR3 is TGTGCCACCAGTGGGGGGACGGGCTACGAGCAGTACTTC.

This CDR3 is CAWSSGLGNQPQHF. The CDR3 coding sequence is TGTGCCTGGAGTTCAGGGCTCGGCAATCAGCCCCAGCATTTT. J is TRBJ1-5 and V is TRBV30, with D possibly TRBD1 on 5 matching bases. The ends were cut back, 2 bases at V and 2 bases at J, with 10 bases in the middle. The V gene's germline CDR1 is GTSNPN and CDR2 SVGIG (reference sequence). The CDR3 is 14 residues long.

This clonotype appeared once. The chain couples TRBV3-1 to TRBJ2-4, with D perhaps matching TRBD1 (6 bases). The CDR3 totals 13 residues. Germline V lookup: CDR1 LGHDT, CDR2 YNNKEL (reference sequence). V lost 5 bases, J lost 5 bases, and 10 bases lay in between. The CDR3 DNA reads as TGTGCCAGCAGCGAGTGGACAGAAAACATTCAGTACTTC. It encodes CASSEWTENIQYF.

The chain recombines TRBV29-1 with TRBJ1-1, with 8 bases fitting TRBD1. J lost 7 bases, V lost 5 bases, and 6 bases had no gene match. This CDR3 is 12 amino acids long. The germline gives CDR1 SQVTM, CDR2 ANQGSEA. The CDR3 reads CSVQSGGVEAFF. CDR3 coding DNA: TGCAGCGTTCAGTCAGGGGGCGTTGAAGCTTTCTTT.

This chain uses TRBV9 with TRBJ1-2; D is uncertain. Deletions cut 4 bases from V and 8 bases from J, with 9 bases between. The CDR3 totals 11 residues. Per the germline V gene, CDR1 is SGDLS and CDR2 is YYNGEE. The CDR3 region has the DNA TGTGCCAGCAGCCCCCAAGACGGCTACACCTTC. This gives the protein CASSPQDGYTF. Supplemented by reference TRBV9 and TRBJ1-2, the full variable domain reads DSGVTQTPKHLITATGQRVTLRCSPRSGDLSVYWYQQSLDQGLQFLIQYYNGEERAKGNILERFSAQQFPDLHSELNLSSLELGDSALYFCASSPQDGYTFGSGTRLTVV.

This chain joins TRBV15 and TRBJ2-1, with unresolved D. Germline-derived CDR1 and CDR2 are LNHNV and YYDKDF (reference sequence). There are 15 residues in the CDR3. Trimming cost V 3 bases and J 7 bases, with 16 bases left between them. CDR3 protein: CATSSRVTQQNEQFF. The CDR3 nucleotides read TGTGCCACCAGCAGTCGGGTCACACAACAAAATGAGCAGTTCTTC.

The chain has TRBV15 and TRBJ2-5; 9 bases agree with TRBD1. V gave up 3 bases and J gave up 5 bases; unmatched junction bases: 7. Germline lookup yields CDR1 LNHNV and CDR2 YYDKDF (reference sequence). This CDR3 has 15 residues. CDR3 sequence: CATSSPGTGIETQYF. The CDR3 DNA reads TGTGCCACCAGCAGTCCCGGGACAGGGATCGAGACCCAGTACTTC.

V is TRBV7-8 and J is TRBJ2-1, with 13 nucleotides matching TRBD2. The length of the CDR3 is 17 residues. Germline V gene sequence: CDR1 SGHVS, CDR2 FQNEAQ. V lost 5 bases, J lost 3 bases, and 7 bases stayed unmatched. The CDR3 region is CASSDQLAGGIYNEQFF. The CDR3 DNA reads TGTGCCAGCAGCGACCAACTAGCGGGGGGGATCTACAATGAGCAGTTCTTC.

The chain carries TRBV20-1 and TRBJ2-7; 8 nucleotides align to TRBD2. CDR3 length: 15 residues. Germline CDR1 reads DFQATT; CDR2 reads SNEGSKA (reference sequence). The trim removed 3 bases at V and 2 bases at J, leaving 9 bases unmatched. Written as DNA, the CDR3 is TGCAGTGCTAGTACTAGCGGTGTCCTAACCTACGAGCAGTACTTC. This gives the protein CSASTSGVLTYEQYF.

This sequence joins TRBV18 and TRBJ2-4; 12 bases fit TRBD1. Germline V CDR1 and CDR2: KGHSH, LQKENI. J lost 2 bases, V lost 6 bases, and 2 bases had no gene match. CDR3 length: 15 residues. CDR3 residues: CASSGTGGTKNIQYF. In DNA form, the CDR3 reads TGTGCCAGCTCGGGGACAGGGGGCACCAAAAACATTCAGTACTTC.

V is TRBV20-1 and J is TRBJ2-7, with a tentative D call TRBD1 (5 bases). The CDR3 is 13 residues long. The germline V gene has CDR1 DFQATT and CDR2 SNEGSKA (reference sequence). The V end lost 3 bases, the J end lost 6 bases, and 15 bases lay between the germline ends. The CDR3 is CSASPTGSLEQYF. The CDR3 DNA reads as TGCAGTGCTAGTCCTACAGGTTCCCTCGAGCAGTACTTC.

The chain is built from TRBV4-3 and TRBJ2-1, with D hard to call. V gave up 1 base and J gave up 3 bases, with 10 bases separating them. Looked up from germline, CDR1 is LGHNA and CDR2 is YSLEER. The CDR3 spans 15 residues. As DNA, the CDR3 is TGCGCCAGCAGCCAAGCTTCTGCAATCTACAATGAGCAGTTCTTC. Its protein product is CASSQASAIYNEQFF.

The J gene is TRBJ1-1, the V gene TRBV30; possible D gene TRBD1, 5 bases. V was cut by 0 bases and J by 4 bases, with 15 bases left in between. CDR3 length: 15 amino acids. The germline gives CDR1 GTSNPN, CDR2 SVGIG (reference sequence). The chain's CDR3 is CAWSVEGFSGTEAFF. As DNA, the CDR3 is TGTGCCTGGAGTGTGGAGGGGTTCTCAGGCACTGAAGCTTTCTTT.

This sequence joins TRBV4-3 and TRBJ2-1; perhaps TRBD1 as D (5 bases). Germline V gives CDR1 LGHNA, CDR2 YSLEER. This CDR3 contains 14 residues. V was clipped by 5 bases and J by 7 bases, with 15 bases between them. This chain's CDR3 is CASSGLEGANEQFF. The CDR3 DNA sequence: TGCGCCAGCAGCGGTCTAGAAGGGGCAAATGAGCAGTTCTTC.

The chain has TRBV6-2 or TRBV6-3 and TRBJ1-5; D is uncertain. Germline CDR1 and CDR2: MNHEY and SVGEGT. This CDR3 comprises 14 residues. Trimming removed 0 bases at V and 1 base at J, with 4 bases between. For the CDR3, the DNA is TGTGCCAGCAGTTACTCTGGCAGCAATCAGCCCCAGCATTTT. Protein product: CASSYSGSNQPQHF.